Below are 18 T cell receptor beta chains sequenced from a single sample in a study of CD8+ T cells in alopecia areata. The authors extracted RNA and reverse transcribed it into cDNA as the sequencing template. Produced via immunoSEQ multiplex PCR; TCRdb's table is partial and in-frame only. The sample has approximately 100,000 clones, approximately 63% seen once. Treatment defined: oral pan-JAK inhibitor, 5-10 mg twice daily. Specimen: CD8+ T cells sorted from blood, collected between weeks 55 and 65, from a patient treated with tofacitinib. The receptors shown here come from a human donor with alopecia areata.

CDR3 sequence reads: CASSEGGRNTGELFF. In nucleotides, the CDR3 is TGTGCCAGCAGTGAAGGAGGGAGGAACACCGGGGAGCTGTTTTTT. The chain has TRBV25-1 and TRBJ2-2; D is possibly TRBD2 (6 bases). V lost 2 bases, J lost 1 base, and 8 bases lay in between. The V gene's germline CDR1 is MGHDK and CDR2 SYGVNS. This CDR3 spans 15 amino acids.

With regard to this clone: Its ends do not fully match the called genes, so a read error is possible. Other DNA sequences from this sample encode an identical CDR3 as well. The chain recombines TRBV18 with TRBJ2-1, with 9 bases aligning to TRBD1. The germline V gene encodes CDR1 KGHSH and CDR2 LQKENI. The CDR3 runs to 16 residues. Here the CDR3 reads CASSPRNRGPYNEQFF. DNA for the CDR3: TGTGCCAGCTCACCAAGAAACAGGGGGCCGTACAATGAACAGTTCTTC.

The chain combines TRBV5-6 with TRBJ2-7, with unresolved D. The CDR3 is 12 residues long. Trimming pared 1 base from V and 0 bases from J, leaving 2 bases between. The germline V gene encodes CDR1 SGHDT and CDR2 YYEEEE. The CDR3 DNA sequence: TGTGCCAGCAGCTTGCGCTCCTACGAGCAGTACTTC. Protein product: CASSLRSYEQYF. The whole variable domain, remainder taken from reference TRBV5-6 and TRBJ2-7, is DAGVTQSPTHLIKTRGQQVTLRCSPKSGHDTVSWYQQALGQGPQFIFQYYEEEERQRGNFPDRFSGHQFPNYSSELNVNALLLGDSALYLCASSLRSYEQYFGPGTRLTVT.

The chain carries TRBV11-3 and TRBJ2-3; no clear D gene. The germline V gene encodes CDR1 SGHNT and CDR2 YENEEA. V was shortened by 3 bases and J by 0 bases, with 4 bases between the two germline ends. This CDR3 has 13 residues. Here the CDR3 reads CASSFYSTDTQYF. DNA for the CDR3: TGTGCCAGCAGCTTTTACAGCACAGATACGCAGTATTTT.

V gene TRBV10-3 combines with J gene TRBJ1-5; TRBD1 might be the D (6 bases). This CDR3 has 12 amino acids. The V end lost 10 bases, the J end lost 4 bases, and 11 bases lay between the germline ends. Germline lookup yields CDR1 ENHRY and CDR2 SYGVKD. The CDR3 DNA follows: TGTGCCACCTCGACAGGAAATCAGCCCCAGCATTTT. Amino acid sequence: CATSTGNQPQHF.

Concerning this clone itself: This same CDR3 is encoded by further DNA sequences in the sample. This chain connects TRBV29-1 to TRBJ2-5; D may be TRBD2 (5 bases). CDR1 is SQVTM, CDR2 ANQGSEA, per germline. The CDR3 contains 13 residues. The V gene lost 1 base and the J gene lost 1 base, with 7 bases spanning the gap. The CDR3 region has the DNA TGCAGCGTTGAAGCGGGAACCCAAGAGACCCAGTACTTC. Translated: CSVEAGTQETQYF.

The chain is built from TRBV5-1 and TRBJ2-2, with a weak D call TRBD2 (6 bases). V was shortened by 2 bases and J by 1 base, with 9 bases between the two germline ends. This CDR3 has 15 residues. CDR1 is SGHRS, CDR2 YFSETQ, per germline. This CDR3 reads CASSFAGGNTGELFF. The CDR3 region has the DNA TGCGCCAGCAGCTTCGCCGGGGGGAACACCGGGGAGCTGTTTTTT.

This clone was counted only a few times. This chain links TRBV4-1 with TRBJ1-5; D not certain. CDR1 is MGHRA and CDR2 is YSYEKL in the germline V gene. The CDR3 sequence is 14 residues long. V lost 2 bases to trimming and J lost 6 bases, with 11 bases between them. CDR3 in amino acids: CASSQTPWGQPQHF. In DNA, the CDR3 is TGCGCCAGCAGCCAAACCCCCTGGGGTCAGCCCCAGCATTTT.

J is TRBJ1-4 and V is TRBV29-1; D is undetermined. V lost 7 bases and J lost 5, with 14 bases in between. The length of the CDR3 is 13 residues. CDR1 and CDR2 from the germline V gene are SQVTM and ANQGSEA. The CDR3 sequence: CSATLTKNEKLFF. CDR3 bases: TGCAGCGCCACACTGACAAAGAATGAAAAACTGTTTTTT.

The V and J genes are TRBV7-9 and TRBJ2-2, with D possibly being TRBD2 (6 bases). CDR3 length equals 15 residues. Deletions cut 8 bases from V and 6 bases from J, with 19 bases between. In germline, CDR1 is SEHNR, CDR2 FQNEAQ (reference sequence). The CDR3 DNA is TGTGCCAGCGGCATCAATTCCGGAGGGCCCGGGGAGCTGTTTTTT. Translating it yields CASGINSGGPGELFF.

This sequence joins TRBV19 and TRBJ1-1; D call uncertain. Trimming pared 5 bases from V and 2 bases from J, leaving 6 bases between. The germline gives CDR1 LNHDA, CDR2 SQIVND (reference sequence). This CDR3 spans 12 amino acids. The CDR3 loop reads CASSLVNTEAFF. In nucleotides, the CDR3 is TGTGCCAGTAGTCTGGTTAACACTGAAGCTTTCTTT.

This clone came up a few times. The V call is TRBV6-1, the J call TRBJ2-1; D not certain. CDR1 is MNHNS and CDR2 is SASEGT in the germline V gene. Trimming removed 2 bases at V and 12 bases at J, with 8 bases between. The CDR3 covers 11 residues. The CDR3 nucleotides read TGTGCCAGCAGTGAAACCACCCGGCAGTTCTTC. Encoded protein: CASSETTRQFF.

A word on this clone: The sample holds other DNA sequences that translate to the same CDR3. The chain uses TRBV9 and TRBJ1-2; D ambiguous. Between the trimmed V and J ends, which lost 0 bases and 8 bases, there was a span of 5 bases. The CDR3 is made up of 11 amino acids. The germline V gene has CDR1 SGDLS and CDR2 YYNGEE. The CDR3 DNA reads TGTGCCAGCAGCGTAGGGGTGGGCTACACCTTC. Translated, it gives CASSVGVGYTF.

This clone showed up just once. V is TRBV4-2 and J is TRBJ1-2; 10 nucleotides agree with TRBD1. CDR3 length: 18 residues. V trimming: 1 base; J trimming: 4 bases; junction bases outside the gene matches: 12. Germline CDR1 and CDR2: LGHNA and YNFKEQ. CDR3 loop: CASSQATGTGAVGYGYTF. The DNA of the CDR3 is TGTGCCAGCAGCCAAGCCACCGGGACAGGGGCCGTCGGCTATGGCTACACCTTC.

V gene TRBV5-1 combines with J gene TRBJ1-2; no firm D call. Germline CDR1 is SGHRS and CDR2 is YFSETQ. V was trimmed by 6 bases and J by 7 bases, leaving 16 bases between them. The CDR3 spans 13 residues. CDR3 nucleotides: TGCGCCAGCACCGCCGTTCAAGAGGCTGGCTACACCTTC. This codes for CASTAVQEAGYTF.

This chain joins TRBV2 and TRBJ1-2; the D is unclear. The germline V gene encodes CDR1 SNHLY and CDR2 FYNNEI. The CDR3 runs to 14 residues. Trimming removed 8 bases from V and 4 bases from J, with 17 bases in between. Here the CDR3 DNA reads TGTGCCAGCGGCGGTGTAGCCGATGTCTATGGCTACACCTTC. Translation gives CASGGVADVYGYTF.

The chain is built from TRBV5-1 and TRBJ1-2, with a tentative D call TRBD1 (5 bases). Per germline, CDR1 SGHRS and CDR2 YFSETQ. The CDR3 extends over 17 amino acids. Trimming left V 4 bases short and J 0 bases short, with 19 bases between. CDR3 in amino acids: CASSGERDSLPNYGYTF. In DNA, the CDR3 is TGCGCCAGCAGCGGTGAGAGAGACAGTTTACCTAACTATGGCTACACCTTC.

V gene TRBV30 combines with J gene TRBJ2-1; 10 nucleotides line up with TRBD2. Germline V gives CDR1 GTSNPN, CDR2 SVGIG (reference sequence). V was clipped by 0 bases and J by 7 bases; unmatched bases: 3. The CDR3 has 14 amino acids. The DNA for the CDR3 is TGTGCCTGGAGTGTCAGCGGGGGGGATAATGAGCAGTTCTTC. Its protein is CAWSVSGGDNEQFF.